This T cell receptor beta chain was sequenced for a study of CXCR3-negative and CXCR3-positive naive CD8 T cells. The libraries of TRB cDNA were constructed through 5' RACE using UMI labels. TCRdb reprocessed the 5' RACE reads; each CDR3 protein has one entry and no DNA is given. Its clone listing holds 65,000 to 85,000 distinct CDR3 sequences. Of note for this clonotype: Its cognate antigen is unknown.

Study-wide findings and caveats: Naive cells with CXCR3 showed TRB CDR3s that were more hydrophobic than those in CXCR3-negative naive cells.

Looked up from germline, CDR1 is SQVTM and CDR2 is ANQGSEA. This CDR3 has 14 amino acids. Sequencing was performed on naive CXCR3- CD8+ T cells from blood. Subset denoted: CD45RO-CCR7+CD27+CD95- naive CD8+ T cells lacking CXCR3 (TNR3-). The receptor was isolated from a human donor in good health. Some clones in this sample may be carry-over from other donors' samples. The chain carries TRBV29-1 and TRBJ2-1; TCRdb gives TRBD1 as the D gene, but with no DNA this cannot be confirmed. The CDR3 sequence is CSVSDRVSENEQFF.